This T cell receptor (beta chain) was obtained from a study of spatial heterogeneity in lung cancer. Study-wide results and limits: Tumor mutation count correlated with how many alpha and beta TCRs expanded intratumorally.

In this sample, this clonotype is large. Its antigen is as yet unknown. Within a library made for alpha chains, this beta chain is off target, and its count is uninformative. TCRdb reprocessed the 5' RACE reads via MiXCR and lists one record per CDR3 protein. Of some 11,000 distinct CDR3 sequences in the sample, around 5.5% were seen once. Time point indicated: sample taken at primary tumor resection. There are 15 residues in the CDR3. Losses at the gene ends were 1 base for V and 6 bases for J; bases not matched to a gene: 6. Germline V gene data show CDR1 as MNHNS and CDR2 as SASEGT. The gene calls are TRBV6-1 and TRBJ1-5, with TRBD1 matching 7 bases. Here the sequenced sample was lung tumor tissue, taken at surgery. The sequence came from a male donor with early-stage non-small cell lung cancer. The CDR3 loop is CASSEVAGGIQPQHF. The CDR3 nucleotides read TGTGCCAGCAGTGAAGTCGCAGGGGGAATTCAGCCCCAGCATTTT.